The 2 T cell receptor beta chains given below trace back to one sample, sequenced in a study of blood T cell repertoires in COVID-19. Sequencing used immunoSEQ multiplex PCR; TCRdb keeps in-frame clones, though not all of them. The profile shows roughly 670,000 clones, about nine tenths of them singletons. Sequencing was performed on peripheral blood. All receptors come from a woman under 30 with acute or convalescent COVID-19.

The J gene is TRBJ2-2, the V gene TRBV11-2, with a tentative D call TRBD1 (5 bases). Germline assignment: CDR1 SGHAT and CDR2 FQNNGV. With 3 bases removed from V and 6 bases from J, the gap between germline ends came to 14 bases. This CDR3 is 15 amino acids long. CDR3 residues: CASSFYQGPAGELFF. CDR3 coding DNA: TGTGCCAGCAGCTTTTACCAGGGCCCCGCCGGGGAGCTGTTTTTT.

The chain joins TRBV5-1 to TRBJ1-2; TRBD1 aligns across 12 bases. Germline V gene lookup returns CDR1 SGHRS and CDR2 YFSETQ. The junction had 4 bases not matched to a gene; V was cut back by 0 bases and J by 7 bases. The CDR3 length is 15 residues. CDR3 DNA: TGCGCCAGCAGCTTGGTGGGACAGGGGGCTGGTGGCTACACCTTC. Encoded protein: CASSLVGQGAGGYTF. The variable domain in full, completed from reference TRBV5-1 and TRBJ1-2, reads KAGVTQTPRYLIKTRGQQVTLSCSPISGHRSVSWYQQTPGQGLQFLFEYFSETQRNKGNFPGRFSGRQFSNSRSEMNVSTLELGDSALYLCASSLVGQGAGGYTFGSGTRLTVV.